The 7 T cell receptor beta chains below were found in one sample sequenced in a study of blood T cell repertoires in COVID-19. Measured with immunoSEQ multiplex PCR; TCRdb has only the in-frame clones, and not every one. The data contain hundreds of thousands of clones, approximately 87% of them singletons. Specimen: peripheral blood. The receptors were gathered from a woman aged 45-59 years who had recovered from COVID-19.

This chain connects TRBV7-2 to TRBJ1-1; D is ambiguous. V lost 1 base and J 0 bases, leaving 9 bases between the germline ends. The V gene's germline CDR1 is SGHTA and CDR2 FQGNSA. The CDR3 contains 15 residues. The CDR3 sequence is CASSLGRHLNTEAFF. The DNA for the CDR3 is TGTGCCAGCAGCTTAGGGAGGCACCTGAACACTGAAGCTTTCTTT.

The chain has TRBV28 and TRBJ2-7, with a possible D match to TRBD2 (5 bases). Looked up from germline, CDR1 is MDHEN and CDR2 is SYDVKM. Trimming took off 4 bases at V and 3 bases at J, with 7 bases between the two ends. The CDR3 runs 12 residues. The CDR3 protein is CASSSSLYEQYF. DNA for the CDR3: TGTGCCAGCAGTTCTAGCCTCTACGAGCAGTACTTC.

This clone was seen a handful of times. The rearrangement uses TRBV19 and TRBJ1-6; D remains ambiguous. CDR3 length: 13 amino acids. Trimming cost V 6 bases and J 7 bases, with 10 bases left between them. Per the germline V gene, CDR1 is LNHDA and CDR2 is SQIVND (reference sequence). This chain's CDR3 is CASRGGLNSPLHF. CDR3 nucleotides: TGTGCCAGTAGGGGAGGGCTGAATTCACCCCTCCACTTT.

This chain links TRBV28 with TRBJ1-4; tentative D call: TRBD1 (6 bases). The CDR3 totals 12 residues. CDR1 is MDHEN, CDR2 SYDVKM, per germline. The V and J ends lost 7 bases and 7 bases respectively, with 10 bases between them. Here the CDR3 reads CASNGGAEKLFF. The CDR3 DNA reads as TGTGCCAGCAATGGGGGGGCTGAAAAACTGTTTTTT.

This chain joins TRBV7-2 and TRBJ2-7; D may be TRBD2 (6 bases). The CDR3 contains 17 residues. Trimming took 2 bases from V and 0 from J, leaving 17 bases between them. CDR1 and CDR2 from the germline V gene are SGHTA and FQGNSA. The CDR3 loop reads CASSLNAWRGHSYEQYF. The CDR3 bases are TGTGCCAGCAGCTTAAATGCTTGGCGGGGCCACTCCTACGAGCAGTACTTC. The full variable domain, in which reference TRBV7-2 and TRBJ2-7 provide the parts outside the CDR3, is GAGVSQSPSNKVTEKGKDVELRCDPISGHTALYWYRQSLGQGLEFLIYFQGNSAPDKSGLPSDRFSAERTGGSVSTLTIQRTQQEDSAVYLCASSLNAWRGHSYEQYFGPGTRLTVT.

The V gene is TRBV10-2, the J gene TRBJ2-7; 9 bases agree with TRBD2. Germline loops: CDR1 WSHSY, CDR2 SAAADI. The CDR3 is 15 amino acids. The J segment lost 0 bases and the V segment lost 6 bases, leaving 6 bases of the junction unmatched. CDR3 sequence reads: CASSKGLAHSYEQYF. CDR3 sequence (DNA): TGCGCCAGCAGCAAAGGACTAGCGCACTCCTACGAGCAGTACTTC.

DNA of the CDR3: TGTGCCAGTAGTAGAAACAGGAACACTGAAGCTTTCTTT. This gives the protein CASSRNRNTEAFF. The rearrangement uses TRBV19 and TRBJ1-1; no firm D call. V dropped 4 bases and J dropped 1 base, with 7 bases sitting between them. Per the germline V gene, CDR1 is LNHDA and CDR2 is SQIVND (reference sequence). The CDR3 loop spans 13 amino acids.